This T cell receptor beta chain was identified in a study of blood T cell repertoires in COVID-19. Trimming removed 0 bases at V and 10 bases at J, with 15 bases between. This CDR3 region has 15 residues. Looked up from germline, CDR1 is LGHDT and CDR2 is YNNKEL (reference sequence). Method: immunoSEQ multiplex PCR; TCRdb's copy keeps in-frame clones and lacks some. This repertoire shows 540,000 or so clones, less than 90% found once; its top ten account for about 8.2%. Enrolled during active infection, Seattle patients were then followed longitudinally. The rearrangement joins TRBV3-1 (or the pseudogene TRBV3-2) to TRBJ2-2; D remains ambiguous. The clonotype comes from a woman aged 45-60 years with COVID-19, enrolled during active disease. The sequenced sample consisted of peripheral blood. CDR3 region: CASSQDAWPPKELFF. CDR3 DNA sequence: TGTGCCAGCAGCCAAGATGCTTGGCCCCCGAAGGAGCTGTTTTTT.